This T cell receptor beta chain appears in the sequencing data of a study of TIL therapy for anti-PD-1-resistant metastatic lung cancer. Study-wide context: Several tumors were EGFR-mutant and two were ALK-rearranged.

V lost 6 bases and J lost 5, with 17 bases in between. Per germline, CDR1 SGHTA and CDR2 FQGTGA. The CDR3 is 15 residues long. Time point specified: pre-treatment sample, taken before nivolumab and TIL therapy. Enrollment ran from October 2017 to early 2020. Notes on the study in general: Treatment-naive, never-smoker and oncogene-addicted patients were overrepresented in this highly selected cohort.

As for this clone: No antigen is known for it.

This was the immunoSEQ v3 assay. Libraries were sequenced to 1.5 million to 2.5 million read pairs (survey) or roughly 4.5-6 million (deep). The data were produced by immunoSEQ multiplex PCR, yet TCRdb's version contains in-frame clones alone and is incomplete. The data show 55,000 to 70,000 clones, about nine tenths seen once. This clonotype originated in a person aged 25 to 85 with non-small cell lung cancer. The V gene is TRBV7-3, the J gene TRBJ2-4; D may be TRBD2 (6 bases). The sample here was blood, taken at baseline. The CDR3 bases are TGTGCCAGCAGTTCGTGGCCGGAGGGGCAAAACATTCAGTACTTC. It yields the protein CASSSWPEGQNIQYF.